This is a list of T cell receptor beta chains from one sample in a study of T cells in Graves' hyperthyroidism and ophthalmopathy. TCRdb reprocessed the multiplex PCR reads with MiXCR, giving one entry per CDR3 protein. The sample has about 400,000 distinct CDR3 sequences; more than 12% are singletons. The sequenced sample consisted of blood. These receptors all come from a man aged 50 to 59 with Graves' ophthalmopathy. CDR3s include the opening cysteine and the closing phenylalanine or tryptophan. A D gene is named only where the DNA matches it firmly. Clone size appears in some rows only: once, few, many, or a class for an expanded clone.

TGTGCCATCAGTGAGGGACAGATGAACACTGAAGCTTTCTTT | CAISEGQMNTEAFF | TRBJ1-1 | many | NA | TRBV10-3
TGTGCCAGCAGGACTAGCGGTTCCTCAGATACGCAGTATTTT | CASRTSGSSDTQYF | TRBJ2-3 | many | TRBD2 | TRBV7-8
TGTGCCAGCAGTTCGCCGGGGGTGGGGGGCTACGAGCAGTACTTC | CASSSPGVGGYEQYF | TRBJ2-7 | many | NA | TRBV28
TGTGCCAGCTCACCACAGGGCGCCGGGGAGCTGTTTTTT | CASSPQGAGELFF | TRBJ2-2 | many | NA | TRBV18
TGCGCCAGCAAGGCTAGGCTAGGGGATGAGCAGTTCTTC | CASKARLGDEQFF | TRBJ2-1 | many | NA | TRBV5-1
TGTGCCAGCAGAGCGGGGGGGAAATACAATGAGCAGTTCTTC | CASRAGGKYNEQFF | TRBJ2-1 | few | TRBD2 | TRBV19
TGTGCCAGCAGTTCGACCCCCGGGACTAGTGACAATGAGCAGTTCTTC | CASSSTPGTSDNEQFF | TRBJ2-1 | few | TRBD2 | TRBV28
TGCAGCGTCAACTCGGAGTCCCCAGATCGGTCCGGGGAGCTGTTTTTT | CSVNSESPDRSGELFF | TRBJ2-2 | few | NA | TRBV29-1
TGTGCCAGCAGCTTACTAACAGGGGGTAGGGATCAGCCCCAGCATTTT | CASSLLTGGRDQPQHF | TRBJ1-5 | few | TRBD1 | TRBV7-9
TGCAGCGTTGAAGATGAAGGGGGCAGTTATGGCTACACCTTC | CSVEDEGGSYGYTF | TRBJ1-2 | NA | TRBD1 | TRBV29-1
TGCGCCAGCAGCCAAGAGGGGAGTCAGCCCCAGCATTTT | CASSQEGSQPQHF | TRBJ1-5 | few | NA | TRBV4-1
TGTGCCAGCAGCATTCGACAGTCCATGAACACTGAAGCTTTCTTT | CASSIRQSMNTEAFF | TRBJ1-1 | NA | NA | TRBV5-4
TGCGCCAGCAGCGGGGTCCGGGAGGGCTATGGCTACACCTTC | CASSGVREGYGYTF | TRBJ1-2 | NA | NA | TRBV10-2
TGTGCCAGCAGTTACCCACCGAGGGCCGTGCCAGATACGCAGTATTTT | CASSYPPRAVPDTQYF | TRBJ2-3 | few | NA | TRBV6-2/TRBV6-3
TGTGCCAGCAGCGTAGCTCCGGACGGTTCCTACGAGCAGTACTTC | CASSVAPDGSYEQYF | TRBJ2-7 | NA | NA | TRBV9
TGTGCCAGCAGTACACACCCCCCGTCAGGGGCCAACGTCCTGACTTTC | CASSTHPPSGANVLTF | TRBJ2-6 | NA | NA | TRBV12-3/TRBV12-4
TGTGCCAGCACCTTAGGGGGATCGAACACTGAAGCTTTCTTT | CASTLGGSNTEAFF | TRBJ1-1 | many | NA | TRBV7-6
TGTGCCAGCAGGCTAAGTCCAGGGACCCGGTTCTTC | CASRLSPGTRFF | TRBJ2-1 | NA | NA | TRBV6-1
TGTGCCAGCTCACGGGCGGGAGATACGAGCGAGCAGTACTTC | CASSRAGDTSEQYF | TRBJ2-7 | many | TRBD2 | TRBV18
TGTGCCAGCAGTGTGCTAGCGGGAGGTCAGGGCGAGCAGTACTTC | CASSVLAGGQGEQYF | TRBJ2-7 | NA | TRBD2 | TRBV2
TGTGCCAGCAGTCCGGGACAGGCTATGAACACTGAAGCTTTCTTT | CASSPGQAMNTEAFF | TRBJ1-1 | many | TRBD1 | TRBV2
TGCGCCAGCAGCTTGGGGGGGACAGGTCAGCCCCAGCATTTT | CASSLGGTGQPQHF | TRBJ1-5 | NA | TRBD1 | TRBV5-1
TGTGCCAGCAGCAATGACAGGGAACGACGCAATCAGCCCCAGCATTTT | CASSNDRERRNQPQHF | TRBJ1-5 | NA | TRBD1 | TRBV5-6
TGTGCCAGCAGTCCTGACAGGAGTCCTCGACACGAAGCTTTCTTT | CASSPDRSPRHEAFF | TRBJ1-1 | few | NA | TRBV25-1
TGTGCCAGCAGCGTAGGAGGGACAGGCGACGTCGGAGCTTTCTTT | CASSVGGTGDVGAFF | TRBJ1-1 | few | TRBD1 | TRBV9
TGTGCCAGCTCCACCGCCGCTGTGGGCAATCAGCCCCAGCATTTT | CASSTAAVGNQPQHF | TRBJ1-5 | many | NA | TRBV18
TGTGCCACCAGCAGCGGGGGACGGGTACGGGAGCGGGCAGATACGCAGTATTTT | CATSSGGRVRERADTQYF | TRBJ2-3 | many | NA | TRBV15
TGTGCCAGCAGCAATCAAGAGGTCAGGACAGATACGCAGTATTTT | CASSNQEVRTDTQYF | TRBJ2-3 | many | NA | TRBV7-9
TGTGCCAGCAGCTTTGAGAGGACTGGAGCTTTCTTT | CASSFERTGAFF | TRBJ1-1 | NA | NA | TRBV5-6
TGTGCCATCAGTGATCCAGGGGGCTATGGGGCCAACGTCCTGACTTTC | CAISDPGGYGANVLTF | TRBJ2-6 | few | TRBD1 | TRBV10-3
TGTGCCAGCAGTTCCGGCTCCTACAATGAGCAGTTCTTC | CASSSGSYNEQFF | TRBJ2-1 | many | NA | TRBV28
TGCAGTGCTAGGCGGGGAAGCGAGCAGTACTTC | CSARRGSEQYF | TRBJ2-7 | few | NA | TRBV20-1
TGTGCCACCGGTCGGGGAACACCGTCTGGGGCCAACGTCCTGACTTTC | CATGRGTPSGANVLTF | TRBJ2-6 | many | NA | TRBV24-1
TGTGCCAGCAGCCCCGGGAAAAAAAACATTCAGTACTTC | CASSPGKKNIQYF | TRBJ2-4 | many | NA | TRBV12-3/TRBV12-4
TGTGCCAGCAGTTTCTTCAGTCTCCGAGGGACGGCCTCTGGAAACACCATATATTTT | CASSFFSLRGTASGNTIYF | TRBJ1-3 | few | NA | TRBV28
TGCAGTGCTAGAGGACACAGGGATGGCTACACCTTC | CSARGHRDGYTF | TRBJ1-2 | NA | NA | TRBV20-1
TGTGCCAGCAGTGAAGATGCCGGGGTATTACGTAGGGAGCAGTACTTC | CASSEDAGVLRREQYF | TRBJ2-7 | many | NA | TRBV2
TGTGCCAGCAGCCCCCGGTCACTAAGAGACGGTGAGCAGTTCTTC | CASSPRSLRDGEQFF | TRBJ2-1 | many | NA | TRBV12-3/TRBV12-4
TGTGCCACCGTCCGTCCCAGGGGGAACTATGGCTACACCTTC | CATVRPRGNYGYTF | TRBJ1-2 | NA | TRBD1 | TRBV2
TGTGCCAGCAGCCGGGACAGCACTAGCACAGATACGCAGTATTTT | CASSRDSTSTDTQYF | TRBJ2-3 | many | TRBD1 | TRBV2
TGTGCCAGTAGACCGGGACTCCGCACAGATACGCAGTATTTT | CASRPGLRTDTQYF | TRBJ2-3 | few | NA | TRBV6-4
TGTGCCAGCAGCTTAGATTTCACGGGAGGGCCCGAGCAGTACTTC | CASSLDFTGGPEQYF | TRBJ2-7 | many | TRBD2 | TRBV11-2
TGTGCCAGCAGCGGAAACTTCGGGGTTACGCAGTATTTT | CASSGNFGVTQYF | TRBJ2-3 | many | NA | TRBV11-3
TGTGCCAGTAGTTCGGACGAGCCCGCCACCCAGTACTTC | CASSSDEPATQYF | TRBJ2-5 | NA | NA | TRBV19
TGTGCCAGCAGTTACGGGCTAGCGGGAGGGACAGATACGCAGTATTTT | CASSYGLAGGTDTQYF | TRBJ2-3 | NA | TRBD2 | TRBV6-2/TRBV6-3
TGCGCCAGCAGACAACAGGGTAAAGATTACGAGCAGTACTTC | CASRQQGKDYEQYF | TRBJ2-7 | NA | NA | TRBV4-1
TGTGCCAGCTCACCATCCCCACAAGAGACCCAGTACTTC | CASSPSPQETQYF | TRBJ2-5 | many | NA | TRBV18
TGCAGTGCTAGAGACTCGGGACAGGGAGGGGATTCACCCCTCCACTTT | CSARDSGQGGDSPLHF | TRBJ1-6 | NA | TRBD1 | TRBV20-1
TGTGCCAGCAGCTTACGAGACGGGAGGGATGAGCAGTTCTTC | CASSLRDGRDEQFF | TRBJ2-1 | many | TRBD2 | TRBV7-9
TGTGCCAGCAGCCCCCGGGGGTCTAACTATGGCTACACCTTC | CASSPRGSNYGYTF | TRBJ1-2 | NA | NA | TRBV5-8
TGTGCCAGCAGCATAATGGGAGGGACTAGCAGCACAGATACGCAGTATTTT | CASSIMGGTSSTDTQYF | TRBJ2-3 | many | TRBD2 | TRBV3-1
TGTGCCAGCAGTACTGGACTGGCCGGCGGGAAGCTGTTTTTT | CASSTGLAGGKLFF | TRBJ2-2 | few | NA | TRBV6-2/TRBV6-3
TGTGCCTGGACCCCCGGGAGTTACCAAGAGACCCAGTACTTC | CAWTPGSYQETQYF | TRBJ2-5 | many | NA | TRBV30
TGTGCCAGCAGTGCCCGGGACAGGGCCCATACGCAGTATTTT | CASSARDRAHTQYF | TRBJ2-3 | NA | TRBD1 | TRBV12-3/TRBV12-4